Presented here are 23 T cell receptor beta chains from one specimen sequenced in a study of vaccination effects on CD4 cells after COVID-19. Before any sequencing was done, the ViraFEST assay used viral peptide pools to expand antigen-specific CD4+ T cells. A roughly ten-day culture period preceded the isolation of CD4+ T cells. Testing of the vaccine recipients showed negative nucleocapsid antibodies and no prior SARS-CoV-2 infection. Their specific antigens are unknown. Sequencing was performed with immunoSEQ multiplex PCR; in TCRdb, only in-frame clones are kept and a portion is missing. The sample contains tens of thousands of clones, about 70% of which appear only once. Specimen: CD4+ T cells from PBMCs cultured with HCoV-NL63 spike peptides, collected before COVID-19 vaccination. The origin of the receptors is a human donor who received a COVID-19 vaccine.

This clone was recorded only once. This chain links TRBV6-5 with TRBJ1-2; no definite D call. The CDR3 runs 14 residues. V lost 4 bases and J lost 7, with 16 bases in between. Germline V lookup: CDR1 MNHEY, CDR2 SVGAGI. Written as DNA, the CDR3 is TGTGCCAGCAGTTCACGGACCGTAACGGGTGGCTACACCTTC. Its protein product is CASSSRTVTGGYTF.

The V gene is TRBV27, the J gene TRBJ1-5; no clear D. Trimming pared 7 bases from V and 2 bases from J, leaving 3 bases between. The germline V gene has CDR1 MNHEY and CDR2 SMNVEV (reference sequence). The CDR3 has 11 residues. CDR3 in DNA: TGTGCCAGCACCCGCAATCAGCCCCAGCATTTT. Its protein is CASTRNQPQHF.

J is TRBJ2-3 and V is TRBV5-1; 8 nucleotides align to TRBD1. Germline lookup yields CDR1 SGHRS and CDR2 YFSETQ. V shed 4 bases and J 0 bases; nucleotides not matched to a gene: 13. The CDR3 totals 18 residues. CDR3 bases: TGCGCCAGCAGCGAGGACGGGACAGGAGGAACTAGCACAGATACGCAGTATTTT. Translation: CASSEDGTGGTSTDTQYF.

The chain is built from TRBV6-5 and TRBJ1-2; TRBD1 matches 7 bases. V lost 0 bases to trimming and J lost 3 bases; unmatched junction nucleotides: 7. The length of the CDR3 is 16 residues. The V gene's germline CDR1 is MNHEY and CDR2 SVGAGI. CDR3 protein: CASSYSQQGSDYGYTF. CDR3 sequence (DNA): TGTGCCAGCAGTTACTCCCAACAGGGGTCGGACTATGGCTACACCTTC.

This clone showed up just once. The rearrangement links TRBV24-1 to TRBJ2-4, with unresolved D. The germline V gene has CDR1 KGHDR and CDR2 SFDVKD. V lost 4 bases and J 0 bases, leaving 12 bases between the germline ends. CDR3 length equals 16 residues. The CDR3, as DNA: TGTGCCACCAGTGACCCGAGTTCGGGAGCCAAAAACATTCAGTACTTC. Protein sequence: CATSDPSSGAKNIQYF.

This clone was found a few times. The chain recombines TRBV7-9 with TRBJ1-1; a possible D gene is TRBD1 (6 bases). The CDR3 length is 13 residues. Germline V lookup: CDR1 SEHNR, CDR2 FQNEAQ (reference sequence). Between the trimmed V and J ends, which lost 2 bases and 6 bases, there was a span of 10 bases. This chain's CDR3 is CASSLLSGAEAFF. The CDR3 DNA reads TGTGCCAGCAGCTTATTATCAGGGGCTGAAGCTTTCTTT.

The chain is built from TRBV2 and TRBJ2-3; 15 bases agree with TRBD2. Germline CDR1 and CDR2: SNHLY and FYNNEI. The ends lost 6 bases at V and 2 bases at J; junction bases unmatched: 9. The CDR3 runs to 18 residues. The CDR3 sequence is CASRIGLAGGLSTDTQYF. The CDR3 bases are TGTGCCAGCAGAATCGGACTAGCGGGGGGGCTCTCCACAGATACGCAGTATTTT.

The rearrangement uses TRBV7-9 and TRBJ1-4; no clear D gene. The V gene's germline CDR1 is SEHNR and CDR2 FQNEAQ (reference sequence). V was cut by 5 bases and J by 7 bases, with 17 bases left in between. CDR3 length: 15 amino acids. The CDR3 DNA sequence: TGTGCCAGCAGCCCCGATAGACAAGAACTTGAAAAACTGTTTTTT. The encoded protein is CASSPDRQELEKLFF.

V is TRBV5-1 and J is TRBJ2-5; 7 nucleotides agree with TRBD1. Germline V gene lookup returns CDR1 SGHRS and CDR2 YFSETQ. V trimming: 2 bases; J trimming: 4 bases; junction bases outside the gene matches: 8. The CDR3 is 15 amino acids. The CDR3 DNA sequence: TGCGCCAGCAGCTTAATTACAGGGGCTGGAGAGACCCAGTACTTC. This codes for CASSLITGAGETQYF.

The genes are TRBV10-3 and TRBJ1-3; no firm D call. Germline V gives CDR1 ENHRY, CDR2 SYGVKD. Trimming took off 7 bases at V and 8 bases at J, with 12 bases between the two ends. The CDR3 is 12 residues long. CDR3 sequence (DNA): TGTGCCATCATCGGCTCGGGAGACACCATATATTTT. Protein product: CAIIGSGDTIYF.

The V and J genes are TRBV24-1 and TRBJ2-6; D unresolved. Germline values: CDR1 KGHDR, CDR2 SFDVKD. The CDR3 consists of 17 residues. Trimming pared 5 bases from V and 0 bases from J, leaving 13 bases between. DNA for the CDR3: TGTGCCACCAGTGCCTCTGACCTTTTCTCTGGGGCCAACGTCCTGACTTTC. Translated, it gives CATSASDLFSGANVLTF.

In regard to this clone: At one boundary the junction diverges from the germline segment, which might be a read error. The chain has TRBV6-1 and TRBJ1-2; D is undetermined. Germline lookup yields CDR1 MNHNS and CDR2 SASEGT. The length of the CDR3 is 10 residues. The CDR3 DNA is TGTGCCAGCAGCGAAGGAGGCTACACCTTC. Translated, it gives CASSEGGYTF.

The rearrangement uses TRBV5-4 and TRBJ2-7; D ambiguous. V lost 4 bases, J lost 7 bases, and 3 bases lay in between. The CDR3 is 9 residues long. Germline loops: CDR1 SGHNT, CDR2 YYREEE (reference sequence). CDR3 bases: TGTGCCAGCAGCGTAGAGCAGTACGTC. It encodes CASSVEQYV.

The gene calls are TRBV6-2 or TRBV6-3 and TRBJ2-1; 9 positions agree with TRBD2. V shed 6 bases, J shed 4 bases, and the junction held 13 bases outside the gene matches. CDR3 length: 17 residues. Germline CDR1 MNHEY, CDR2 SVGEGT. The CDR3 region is CASSSSPPGLAYNEQFF. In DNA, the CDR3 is TGTGCCAGCAGCTCCTCTCCCCCGGGACTAGCTTACAATGAGCAGTTCTTC.

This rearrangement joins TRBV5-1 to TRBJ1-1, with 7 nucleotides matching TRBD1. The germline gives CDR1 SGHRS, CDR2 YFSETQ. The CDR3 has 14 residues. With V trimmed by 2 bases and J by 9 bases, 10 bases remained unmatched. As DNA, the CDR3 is TGCGCCAGCAGCTTCCAATTGATGGACAGGAAAGCTTTCTTT. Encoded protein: CASSFQLMDRKAFF. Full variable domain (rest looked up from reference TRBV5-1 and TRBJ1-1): KAGVTQTPRYLIKTRGQQVTLSCSPISGHRSVSWYQQTPGQGLQFLFEYFSETQRNKGNFPGRFSGRQFSNSRSEMNVSTLELGDSALYLCASSFQLMDRKAFFGQGTRLTVV.

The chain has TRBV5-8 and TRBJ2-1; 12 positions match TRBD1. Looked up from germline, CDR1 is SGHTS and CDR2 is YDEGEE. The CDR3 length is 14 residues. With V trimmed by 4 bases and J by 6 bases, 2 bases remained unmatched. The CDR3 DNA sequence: TGTGCCAGCAGCCCGGGACAGGGGGCCAATGAGCAGTTCTTC. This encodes CASSPGQGANEQFF.

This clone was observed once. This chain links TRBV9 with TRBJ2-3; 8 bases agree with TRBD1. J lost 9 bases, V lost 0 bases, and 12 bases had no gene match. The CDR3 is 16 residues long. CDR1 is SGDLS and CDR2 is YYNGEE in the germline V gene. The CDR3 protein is CASSVGSGTGLETQYF. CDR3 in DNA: TGTGCCAGCAGCGTAGGGTCCGGGACAGGTCTAGAGACGCAGTATTTT.

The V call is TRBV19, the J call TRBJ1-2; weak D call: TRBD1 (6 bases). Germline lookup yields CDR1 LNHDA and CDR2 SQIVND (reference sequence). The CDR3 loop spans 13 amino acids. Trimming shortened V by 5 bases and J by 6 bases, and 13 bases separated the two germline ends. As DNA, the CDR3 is TGTGCCAGTAGTCCCACAAACAGGGATGGCTACACCTTC. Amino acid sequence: CASSPTNRDGYTF.

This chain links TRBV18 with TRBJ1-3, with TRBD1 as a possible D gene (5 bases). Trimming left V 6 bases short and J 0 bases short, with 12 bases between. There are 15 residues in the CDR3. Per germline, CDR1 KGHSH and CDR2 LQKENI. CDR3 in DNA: TGTGCCAGCTCGTCGACAGTGGACTCTGGAAACACCATATATTTT. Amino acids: CASSSTVDSGNTIYF.

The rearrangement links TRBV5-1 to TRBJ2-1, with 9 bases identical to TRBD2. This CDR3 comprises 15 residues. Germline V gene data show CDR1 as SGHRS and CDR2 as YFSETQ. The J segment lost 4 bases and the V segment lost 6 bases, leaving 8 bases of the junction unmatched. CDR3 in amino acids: CASTDSGGPYNEQFF. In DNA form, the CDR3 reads TGCGCCAGCACCGATAGCGGGGGCCCTTACAATGAGCAGTTCTTC.

DNA of the CDR3: TGTGCCAGCAGCGGAGAGGGCGGGGGGGTAATATACAATGAGCAGTTCTTC. It encodes CASSGEGGGVIYNEQFF. The chain carries TRBV9 and TRBJ2-1; 9 nucleotides match TRBD2. V gave up 3 bases and J gave up 4 bases; unmatched junction bases: 11. Germline V lookup: CDR1 SGDLS, CDR2 YYNGEE. This CDR3 spans 17 amino acids.

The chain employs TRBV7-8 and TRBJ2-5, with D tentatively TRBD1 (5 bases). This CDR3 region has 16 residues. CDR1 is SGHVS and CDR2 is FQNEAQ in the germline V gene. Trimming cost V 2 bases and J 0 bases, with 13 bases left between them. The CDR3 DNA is TGTGCCAGCAGCTTAACACCCGCAGGGTACCAAGAGACCCAGTACTTC. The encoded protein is CASSLTPAGYQETQYF.

CDR3 DNA: TGTGCCAGTACAGGGGCGCAGGGCGAAAAACTGTTTTTT. This codes for CASTGAQGEKLFF. The V and J genes are TRBV19 and TRBJ1-4; D is perhaps TRBD1 (6 bases). Germline V lookup: CDR1 LNHDA, CDR2 SQIVND (reference sequence). CDR3 length: 13 amino acids. V lost 7 bases, J lost 8 bases, and 14 bases lay in between. Full variable domain (outside the CDR3, taken from reference TRBV19 and TRBJ1-4): DGGITQSPKYLFRKEGQNVTLSCEQNLNHDAMYWYRQDPGQGLRLIYYSQIVNDFQKGDIAEGYSVSREKKESFPLTVTSAQKNPTAFYLCASTGAQGEKLFFGSGTQLSVL.